This record looks at one T cell receptor (beta chain) sequence and its context. V was clipped by 10 bases and J by 3 bases, with 15 bases between them. The CDR3 covers 13 residues. From germline, CDR1 is ENHRY and CDR2 SYGVKD. The data stem from a study of T cell changes during pregnancy in multiple sclerosis. TCRdb's table, derived via immunoSEQ multiplex PCR, lists solely in-frame clones and lacks some. The data contain fewer than 50,000 clones, approximately 95% of them seen just once; the ten biggest clones take up approximately 0.31%. This material consisted of CD4+ T cells from peripheral blood mononuclear cells, taken in the third trimester of pregnancy. J is TRBJ1-1 and V is TRBV10-3; D unresolved. The receptor comes from a female donor with multiple sclerosis, enrolled in a pregnancy study. As DNA, the CDR3 is TGTGCCACCACCACTGCAGACTACACTGAAGCTTTCTTT. Translation: CATTTADYTEAFF.